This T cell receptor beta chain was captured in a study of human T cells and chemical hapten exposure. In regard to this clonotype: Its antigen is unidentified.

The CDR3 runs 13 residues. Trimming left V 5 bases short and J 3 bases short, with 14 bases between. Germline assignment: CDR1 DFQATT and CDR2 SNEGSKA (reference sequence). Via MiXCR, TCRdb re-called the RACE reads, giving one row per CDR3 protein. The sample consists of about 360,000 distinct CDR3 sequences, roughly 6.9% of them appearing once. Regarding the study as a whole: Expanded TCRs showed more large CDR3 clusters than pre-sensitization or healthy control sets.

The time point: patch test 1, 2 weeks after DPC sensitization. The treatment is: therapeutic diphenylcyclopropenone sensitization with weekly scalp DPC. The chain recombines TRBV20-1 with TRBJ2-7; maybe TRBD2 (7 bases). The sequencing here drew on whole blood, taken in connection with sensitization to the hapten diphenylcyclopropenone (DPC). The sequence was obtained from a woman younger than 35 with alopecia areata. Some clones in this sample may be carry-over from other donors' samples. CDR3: CSAPTGGLYEQYF. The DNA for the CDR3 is TGCAGTGCTCCCACGGGGGGCCTCTACGAGCAGTACTTC.